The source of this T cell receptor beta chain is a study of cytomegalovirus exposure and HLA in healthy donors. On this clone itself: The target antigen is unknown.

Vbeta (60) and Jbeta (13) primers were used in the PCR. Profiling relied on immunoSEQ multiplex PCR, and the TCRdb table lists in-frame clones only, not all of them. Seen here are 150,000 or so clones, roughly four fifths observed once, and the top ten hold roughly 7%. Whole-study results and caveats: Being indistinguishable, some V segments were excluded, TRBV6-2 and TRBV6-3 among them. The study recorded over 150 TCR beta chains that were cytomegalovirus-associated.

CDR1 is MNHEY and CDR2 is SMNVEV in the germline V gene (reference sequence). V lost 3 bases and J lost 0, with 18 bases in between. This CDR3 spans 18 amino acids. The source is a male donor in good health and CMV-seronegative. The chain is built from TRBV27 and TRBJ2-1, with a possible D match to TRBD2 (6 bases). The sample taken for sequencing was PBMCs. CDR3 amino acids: CASSFRQGLSFSYNEQFF. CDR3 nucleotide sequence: TGTGCCAGCAGTTTCCGTCAGGGACTCAGCTTCTCCTACAATGAGCAGTTCTTC.